The clone carrying this T cell receptor beta chain was seen a few times. Its antigen is as yet unknown. This entry belongs to a study of radiotherapy plus CTLA-4 blockade in lung cancer. Study conclusions and caveats: Once radiotherapy plus ipilimumab had been given, TCR clones derived from tumor expanded in blood. Dynamics of early blood T cell clones, together with interferon-beta, were reportedly the best predictors of response.

Assay: immunoSEQ multiplex PCR; the TCRdb copy retains only in-frame clones and omits some. This table has some 27,000 clones, roughly 79% appearing once. The V gene's germline CDR1 is SGDLS and CDR2 YYNGEE. V was clipped by 3 bases and J by 4 bases, with 14 bases between them. CDR3 length: 15 amino acids. The gene calls are TRBV9 and TRBJ1-3; TRBD1 might be the D (5 bases). The sequence derives from a human donor with non-small cell lung cancer that progressed on radiotherapy plus ipilimumab. The material was peripheral blood, obtained from a patient treated with radiotherapy plus ipilimumab. CDR3 region: CASSGPGTRGNTIYF. The CDR3 DNA is TGTGCCAGCAGCGGGCCCGGGACGCGGGGAAACACCATATATTTT.